The 19 T cell receptor beta chains presented below share a single source sample, sequenced in a study of graft-versus-host responses after intestinal transplantation. These receptors have no identified antigens. Produced via immunoSEQ multiplex PCR; TCRdb's table is partial and in-frame only. Among more than 85,000 clones listed, about nine tenths were seen once. The input for sequencing was unstimulated CD8+ T cells sorted from spleen or lymph node cells, taken before transplant. The receptors here all came from a human donor who was the organ donor for an intestinal transplant.

The rearrangement links TRBV5-1 to TRBJ1-2; 9 bases are shared with TRBD1. J gave up 6 bases and V 4 bases, and 10 bases lay outside the gene matches. CDR3 length equals 15 residues. CDR1 is SGHRS, CDR2 YFSETQ, per germline. This CDR3 reads CASSAKTGGLNGYTF. CDR3 coding DNA: TGCGCCAGCAGCGCCAAGACAGGGGGTCTCAATGGCTACACCTTC.

CDR3 residues: CASSPARDSSYNEQFF. The CDR3 coding sequence is TGTGCCAGCAGTCCAGCCCGGGACTCTTCATACAATGAGCAGTTCTTC. The chain recombines TRBV7-3 with TRBJ2-1, with TRBD2 as a possible D gene (6 bases). The CDR3 loop spans 16 amino acids. V was clipped by 6 bases and J by 4 bases, with 19 bases between them. Germline lookup yields CDR1 SGHTA and CDR2 FQGTGA.

This sequence joins TRBV5-1 and TRBJ2-7, with 11 nucleotides matching TRBD2. Per the germline V gene, CDR1 is SGHRS and CDR2 is YFSETQ. V lost 4 bases, J lost 1 base, and 4 bases stayed unmatched. CDR3 size: 15 residues. The CDR3 DNA reads TGCGCCAGCAGCATGGGACTAGCGGCTTCCTACGAGCAGTACTTC. The encoded protein is CASSMGLAASYEQYF.

This clone has just one count. The chain combines TRBV2 with TRBJ2-7; D is undetermined. The CDR3 sequence is 14 residues long. The germline CDR1 and CDR2 sequences are SNHLY and FYNNEI. V was trimmed by 1 base and J by 5 bases, leaving 12 bases between them. CDR3 amino acids: CASSEDLSTDEQYF. The CDR3 nucleotides read TGTGCCAGCAGTGAAGATCTGAGCACGGACGAGCAGTACTTC. Using reference TRBV2 and TRBJ2-7 for the parts outside the CDR3, the full variable domain is EPEVTQTPSHQVTQMGQEVILRCVPISNHLYFYWYRQILGQKVEFLVSFYNNEISEKSEIFDDQFSVERPDGSNFTLKIRSTKLEDSAMYFCASSEDLSTDEQYFGPGTRLTVT.

The chain has TRBV13 and TRBJ2-1, with 14 bases aligning to TRBD2. V lost 0 bases, J lost 7 bases, and 8 bases stayed unmatched. This CDR3 has 18 residues. Germline V lookup: CDR1 PRHDT, CDR2 FYEKMQ (reference sequence). This CDR3 reads CASSLGSTSGGARNEQFF. CDR3 coding DNA: TGTGCCAGCAGCTTAGGTTCGACTAGCGGGGGGGCGCGAAATGAGCAGTTCTTC.

The chain joins TRBV9 to TRBJ2-2; tentative D call: TRBD2 (6 bases). Germline V gene lookup returns CDR1 SGDLS and CDR2 YYNGEE. The V and J ends lost 0 bases and 6 bases respectively, with 9 bases between them. This CDR3 has 14 residues. The CDR3 bases are TGTGCCAGCAGCGTAGCGGGGGTCGCCGGGGAGCTGTTTTTT. It specifies CASSVAGVAGELFF.

V usage is TRBV7-8 and J usage is TRBJ1-2, with D maybe TRBD1 (6 bases). Trimming removed 2 bases at V and 3 bases at J, with 16 bases between. The germline CDR1 and CDR2 sequences are SGHVS and FQNEAQ. The length of the CDR3 is 16 residues. The CDR3 coding sequence is TGTGCCAGCAGCTTAACGCCCGGGACACACTACTATGGCTACACCTTC. It codes for CASSLTPGTHYYGYTF.

This chain uses TRBV19 with TRBJ2-1; 16 nucleotides line up with TRBD2. V trimming: 4 bases; J trimming: 0 bases; junction bases outside the gene matches: 6. The CDR3 extends over 19 amino acids. Per the germline V gene, CDR1 is LNHDA and CDR2 is SQIVND (reference sequence). CDR3 amino acids: CASSTGLAGGIGSYNEQFF. CDR3 coding DNA: TGTGCCAGTAGTACGGGACTAGCGGGAGGGATTGGCTCCTACAATGAGCAGTTCTTC.

V and J are TRBV6-1 and TRBJ1-5, with D hard to call. The CDR3 covers 18 residues. Germline V CDR1 and CDR2: MNHNS, SASEGT. The ends were cut back, 2 bases at V and 6 bases at J, with 23 bases in the middle. As DNA, the CDR3 is TGTGCCAGCAGTGAAACCGCACTAGTGGAGGGATTAGTTCAGCCCCAGCATTTT. Residues: CASSETALVEGLVQPQHF.

The V and J genes are TRBV5-4 and TRBJ2-3; TRBD1 matches 7 bases. Germline CDR1 SGHNT, CDR2 YYREEE (reference sequence). The ends lost 1 base at V and 1 base at J; junction bases unmatched: 0. The CDR3 loop spans 14 amino acids. DNA of the CDR3: TGTGCCAGCAGCTTGCAGGGGGGCACAGATACGCAGTATTTT. Encoded protein: CASSLQGGTDTQYF.

In DNA form, the CDR3 reads TGTGCCAGCTCACCGGGAGGGGACAGGGTTTTTGGCACTGAAGCTTTCTTT. This gives the protein CASSPGGDRVFGTEAFF. The chain couples TRBV18 to TRBJ1-1; the match to TRBD1 covers 9 bases. The CDR3 runs to 17 residues. CDR1 and CDR2 from the germline V gene are KGHSH and LQKENI. The junction had 12 bases not matched to a gene; V was cut back by 3 bases and J by 4 bases.

This sequence joins TRBV4-2 and TRBJ1-3; the D gene is possibly TRBD1 (5 bases). Trimming stripped 0 bases from V and 4 bases from J, with 10 bases between. Germline CDR1 is LGHNA and CDR2 is YNFKEQ. There are 15 residues in the CDR3. CDR3 sequence reads: CASSQDDRYGNTIYF. The CDR3 nucleotides are TGTGCCAGCAGCCAAGATGACAGATACGGAAACACCATATATTTT.

CDR3 sequence: CASSKDNYEQYF. CDR3 DNA sequence: TGCGCCAGCAGCAAGGACAACTACGAGCAGTACTTC. This chain links TRBV5-1 with TRBJ2-7, with a tentative D call TRBD1 (5 bases). With 4 bases removed from V and 3 bases from J, the gap between germline ends came to 8 bases. Germline lookup yields CDR1 SGHRS and CDR2 YFSETQ. This CDR3 contains 12 residues.

The rearrangement uses TRBV9 and TRBJ2-1; maybe TRBD2 (5 bases). The CDR3 contains 11 residues. The germline V and J ends were trimmed by 7 bases and 7 bases, with 9 bases remaining between them. The germline V gene encodes CDR1 SGDLS and CDR2 YYNGEE. CDR3 DNA: TGTGCCAGCGGGGAGATGAATGAGCAGTTCTTC. It encodes CASGEMNEQFF. Using reference TRBV9 and TRBJ2-1 for the parts outside the CDR3, the full variable domain is DSGVTQTPKHLITATGQRVTLRCSPRSGDLSVYWYQQSLDQGLQFLIQYYNGEERAKGNILERFSAQQFPDLHSELNLSSLELGDSALYFCASGEMNEQFFGPGTRLTVL.

The chain joins TRBV6-1 to TRBJ2-3; 11 bases are a match to TRBD2. CDR3 size: 15 residues. CDR1 MNHNS and CDR2 SASEGT come from the germline V gene. J was trimmed by 3 bases and V by 4 bases; bases with no gene match: 3. Written as DNA, the CDR3 is TGTGCCAGCAGTGTTATAGCGGGAGGGACAGATACGCAGTATTTT. It yields the protein CASSVIAGGTDTQYF.

This chain connects TRBV7-2 to TRBJ2-1; D gene uncertain. Looked up from germline, CDR1 is SGHTA and CDR2 is FQGNSA. The length of the CDR3 is 14 residues. Trimming shortened V by 2 bases and J by 6 bases, and 11 bases separated the two germline ends. The CDR3 nucleotides are TGTGCCAGCAGCTTATTGTTCGGAGCCAATGAGCAGTTCTTC. Translated, it gives CASSLLFGANEQFF.

J is TRBJ2-5 and V is TRBV10-1; D is possibly TRBD1 (6 bases). CDR1 is WNHNN, CDR2 SYGVQD, per germline (reference sequence). The CDR3 length is 14 residues. V lost 3 bases and J 5 bases, leaving 13 bases between the germline ends. The CDR3 sequence: CASSDSNRVETQYF. The DNA for the CDR3 is TGCGCCAGCAGTGATTCGAACAGGGTGGAGACCCAGTACTTC.

This chain links TRBV6-5 with TRBJ1-1; TRBD1 agrees at 10 bases. The V gene's germline CDR1 is MNHEY and CDR2 SVGAGI. The CDR3 extends over 12 amino acids. The J segment lost 8 bases and the V segment lost 6 bases, leaving 3 bases of the junction unmatched. DNA for the CDR3: TGTGCCAGCAGGGGACAGGGGTTGGAAGCTTTCTTT. Translated: CASRGQGLEAFF.

This clone was seen just once. The gene calls are TRBV10-2 and TRBJ2-7, with D tentatively TRBD1 (6 bases). CDR3 length equals 15 residues. Germline CDR1 reads WSHSY; CDR2 reads SAAADI. The V end was cut by 2 bases, the J end by 0 bases, with 11 bases between. CDR3 amino acids: CASSEPTGLSYEQYF. For the CDR3, the DNA is TGCGCCAGCAGTGAGCCGACAGGCCTCTCCTACGAGCAGTACTTC.